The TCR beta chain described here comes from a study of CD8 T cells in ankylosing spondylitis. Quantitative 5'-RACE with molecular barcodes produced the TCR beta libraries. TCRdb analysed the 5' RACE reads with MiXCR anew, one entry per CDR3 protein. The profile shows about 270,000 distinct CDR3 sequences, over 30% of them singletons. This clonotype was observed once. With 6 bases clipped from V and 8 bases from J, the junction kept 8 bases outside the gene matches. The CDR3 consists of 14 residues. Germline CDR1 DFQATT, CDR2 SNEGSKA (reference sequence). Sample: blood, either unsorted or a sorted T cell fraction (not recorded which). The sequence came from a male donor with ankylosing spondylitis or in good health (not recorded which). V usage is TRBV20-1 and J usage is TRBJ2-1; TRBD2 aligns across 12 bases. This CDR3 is CSALTSGGPDEQFF. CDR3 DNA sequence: TGCAGTGCGCTCACTAGCGGGGGGCCTGATGAGCAGTTCTTC.